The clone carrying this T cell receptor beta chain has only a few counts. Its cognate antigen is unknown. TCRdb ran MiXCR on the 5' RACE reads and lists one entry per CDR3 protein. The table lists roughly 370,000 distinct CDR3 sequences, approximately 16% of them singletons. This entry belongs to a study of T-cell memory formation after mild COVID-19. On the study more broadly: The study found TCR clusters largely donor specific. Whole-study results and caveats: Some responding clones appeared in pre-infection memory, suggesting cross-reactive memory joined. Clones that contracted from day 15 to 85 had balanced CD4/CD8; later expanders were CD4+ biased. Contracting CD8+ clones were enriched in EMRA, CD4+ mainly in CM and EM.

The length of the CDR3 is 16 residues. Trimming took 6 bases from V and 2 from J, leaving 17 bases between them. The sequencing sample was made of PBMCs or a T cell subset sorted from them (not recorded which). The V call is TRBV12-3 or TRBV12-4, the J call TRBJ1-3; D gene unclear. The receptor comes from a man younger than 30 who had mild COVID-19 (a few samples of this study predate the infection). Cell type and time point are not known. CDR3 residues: CASSPVGRKAGNTIYF. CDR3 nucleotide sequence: TGTGCCAGCAGCCCGGTGGGCAGGAAGGCTGGAAACACCATATATTTT.